This T cell receptor beta chain was recorded in a study of T-cell memory formation after mild COVID-19. Study information: Clusters were largely donor specific. Whole-study findings and limits: Some clones that responded turned up in pre-infection memory, which suggests that cross-reactive memory joined in. Researchers could not confirm that second-wave clones peaking on day 37 targeted SARS-CoV-2.

This clonotype was seen only a few times. Its specificity is not known. V was trimmed by 9 bases and J by 2 bases, leaving 8 bases between them. This CDR3 spans 13 amino acids. Germline CDR1 is SNHLY and CDR2 is FYNNEI. It was 5'RACE with constant-segment primers that produced the TCR alpha and TCR beta cDNA libraries, which carried sample barcodes and UMIs. TCRdb recomputed calls from the 5' RACE reads with MiXCR, one row per CDR3 protein. Of some 330,000 distinct CDR3 sequences in the sample, around 21% were seen once. This receptor was taken from an adult woman who had mild COVID-19 (a few samples of this study predate the infection). Cell type and time point are not known. The specimen sequenced was PBMCs or a T cell subset sorted from them (not recorded which). V and J are TRBV2 and TRBJ2-6; D uncertain. CDR3 sequence: CASESPGANVLTF. CDR3 nucleotide sequence: TGTGCCAGTGAGTCCCCTGGGGCCAACGTCCTGACTTTC.